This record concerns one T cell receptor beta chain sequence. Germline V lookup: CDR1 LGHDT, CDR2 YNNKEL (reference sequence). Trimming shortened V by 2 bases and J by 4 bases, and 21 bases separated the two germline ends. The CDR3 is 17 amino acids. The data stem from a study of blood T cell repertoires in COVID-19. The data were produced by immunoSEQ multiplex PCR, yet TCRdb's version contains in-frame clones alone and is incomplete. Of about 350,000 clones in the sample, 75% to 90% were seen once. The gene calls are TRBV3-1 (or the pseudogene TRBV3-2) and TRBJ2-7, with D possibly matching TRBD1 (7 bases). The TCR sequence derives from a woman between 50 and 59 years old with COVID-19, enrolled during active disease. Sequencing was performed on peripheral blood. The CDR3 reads CASSQILGTQGRYEQYF. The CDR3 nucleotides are TGTGCCAGCAGCCAAATACTCGGGACACAGGGGAGGTACGAGCAGTACTTC.